This TCR beta chain was profiled in a study of blood T cell repertoires in COVID-19. Study in general: From the United States, Italy and Spain came samples of acute and convalescent COVID-19. The analysed material was cDNA or gDNA that came from T cells, B-cell-depleted T cells, or PBMCs.

The length of the CDR3 is 15 residues. Per the germline V gene, CDR1 is LNHDA and CDR2 is SQIVND (reference sequence). The V end lost 4 bases, the J end lost 5 bases, and 15 bases lay between the germline ends. Profiling relied on immunoSEQ multiplex PCR, and the TCRdb table lists in-frame clones only, not all of them. Among roughly 420,000 clones listed, 85% to 90% were seen once. Participants were aged roughly 18 to 90 years, lived in under 30 US areas, and enrolled virtually. Participant-reported clinical history was the basis for cohort assignment. The chain is built from TRBV19 and TRBJ1-5, with a tentative D call TRBD1 (6 bases). The specimen was PBMCs or T cells enriched from blood (not recorded which). The clonotype was recovered from a woman aged 30 to 39 with acute COVID-19. The CDR3 DNA is TGTGCCAGTAGTACCCGGGGGAGGGGGTATCAGCCCCAGCATTTT. Translation: CASSTRGRGYQPQHF.